This paragraph reports one T cell receptor (beta chain). Its specificity is not known. The CDR3 spans 17 residues. This entry is derived from a study of Ad26.COV2.S vaccination and SARS-CoV-2 variants. Clones were sequenced by immunoSEQ multiplex PCR, and TCRdb holds only the in-frame ones, with some missing. The sample lists around 250,000 clones; around 85% were seen once. Overall study results and limits: The TCR-based breadth and depth measures might underestimate overall T cell responses.

The sample's treatment: some 20 received Ad26.COV2.S at low or high dose, single or two shots; several received placebo; per-sample allocation not given. Collection of samples fell on day 63 after the first vaccine or placebo injection. V usage is TRBV21-1 and J usage is TRBJ2-6; the listed D gene, TRBD1, was not tested against the DNA. TRBV21-1 is a pseudogene locus. The sample in question was peripheral blood, obtained in a trial of Ad26.COV2.S vaccine versus placebo. This receptor was taken from a person aged 18 to 59 who received the Ad26.COV2.S COVID-19 vaccine or a placebo. CDR3 residues: CASSKEGLSSGANVLTF. CDR3 DNA: TGTGCCAGCAGCAAAGAGGGGCTGAGCTCTGGGGCCAACGTCCTGACTTTC.